This T cell receptor (beta chain) was observed in a study of blood T cell repertoires in COVID-19. For the study at large: There were acute and convalescent COVID-19 samples, and they came from the United States, Italy and Spain.

Under the authors' procedure: The authors estimated nucleated cell counts from reference gene primer amplification. Using immunoSEQ multiplex PCR, the repertoire was profiled, and TCRdb retains in-frame clones only, with some absent. The DNA was the basis for D and trimming; V, J and clone size are from that table. The sample gives 60,000 to 95,000 clones, 90% of which show up once; 15% to 20% is in the top ten. The length of the CDR3 is 14 residues. Unmatched junction bases numbered 7, after V lost 4 bases and J lost 5 bases. Germline V CDR1 and CDR2: SGHRS, YFSETQ. This sequence joins TRBV5-1 and TRBJ1-1; 8 bases fit TRBD1. The sample consisted of peripheral blood. The sequence was collected from a woman of 80 years or more with active or convalescent COVID-19. DNA for the CDR3: TGCGCCAGCAGCCAAACAGGGGGACTTACTGAAGCTTTCTTT. It translates to CASSQTGGLTEAFF.